Listed below are T cell receptor beta chains from one sample, sequenced in a study of Graves' ophthalmopathy and Graves' hyperthyroidism. TCRdb reanalysed the multiplex PCR reads using MiXCR and keeps one entry per CDR3 protein. Of approximately 460,000 distinct CDR3 sequences listed, 13% to 15% are singletons. The sequencing sample was made of blood. The receptors were sampled from a young woman with Graves' ophthalmopathy. Both conserved end residues are part of each CDR3. The D gene is left open where the match is weak. Size is omitted from some rows. Given values are once, few, many or a class for expanded clones.

v_call	d_call	clone_size	j_call	cdr3_aa	cdr3_nt
TRBV12-3/TRBV12-4	NA	many	TRBJ1-1	CASSLGPGTEAFF	TGTGCCAGCAGTTTAGGGCCAGGCACTGAAGCTTTCTTT
TRBV28	NA	NA	TRBJ2-7	CASSGIASHEQYF	TGTGCCAGCAGTGGGATAGCGAGCCACGAGCAGTACTTC
TRBV20-1	NA	NA	TRBJ2-3	CSARSAIGGGPTDTQYF	TGCAGTGCCCGAAGCGCCATAGGGGGGGGACCAACAGATACGCAGTATTTT
TRBV12-3/TRBV12-4	NA	NA	TRBJ2-5	CASSSRQGRGETQYF	TGTGCCAGCAGTTCCAGACAGGGGAGGGGAGAGACCCAGTACTTC
TRBV29-1	NA	many	TRBJ2-5	CSANGETQYF	TGCAGCGCCAATGGAGAGACCCAGTACTTC
TRBV20-1	TRBD2	many	TRBJ2-5	CSAPPSGGAFRETQYF	TGCAGTGCCCCCCCCAGCGGGGGGGCCTTCAGAGAGACCCAGTACTTC
TRBV5-1	TRBD1	many	TRBJ2-7	CASSLAHFETGADEQYF	TGCGCCAGCAGCTTGGCGCATTTCGAGACAGGGGCCGACGAGCAGTACTTC
TRBV15	NA	many	TRBJ2-7	CATSRDGAGTPTRVYF	TGTGCCACCAGCAGAGATGGGGCAGGGACTCCTACGAGGGTGTACTTC
TRBV6-1	NA	many	TRBJ1-2	CASKSPSTHYGYTF	TGTGCCAGCAAGTCCCCGTCTACCCACTATGGCTACACCTTC
TRBV27	TRBD1	NA	TRBJ2-5	CASGGGTGGRETQYF	TGTGCCAGCGGAGGGGGGACAGGGGGGAGGGAGACCCAGTACTTC
TRBV6-2/TRBV6-3	TRBD1	many	TRBJ2-7	CASSSGQEDQWGEQYF	TGTGCCAGCAGTTCAGGACAGGAGGACCAATGGGGCGAGCAGTACTTC
TRBV28	NA	many	TRBJ2-7	CASSLDSFGSYEQYF	TGTGCCAGCAGTCTGGACAGTTTTGGCTCCTACGAGCAGTACTTC
TRBV27	NA	many	TRBJ1-1	CASSWGVWTEAFF	TGTGCCAGCAGTTGGGGGGTTTGGACTGAAGCTTTCTTT
TRBV11-2	NA	many	TRBJ2-5	CASSLGRPGVLRETQYF	TGTGCCAGCAGCTTAGGGAGGCCGGGGGTTCTCCGGGAGACCCAGTACTTC
TRBV5-4	NA	many	TRBJ2-2	CASSLGGRGTGELFF	TGTGCCAGCAGCTTGGGGGGTCGTGGCACCGGGGAGCTGTTTTTT
TRBV19	NA	many	TRBJ2-2	CASSPIGGQTGELFF	TGTGCCAGTAGCCCCATTGGGGGGCAGACCGGGGAGCTGTTTTTT
TRBV15	NA	many	TRBJ2-5	CATSREVRLETQYF	TGTGCCACCAGCAGAGAGGTCAGGTTGGAGACCCAGTACTTC
TRBV5-1	TRBD2	NA	TRBJ2-7	CASSLRGTSGGVYEQYF	TGCGCCAGCAGCTTGCGGGGGACTAGCGGGGGCGTTTACGAGCAGTACTTC
TRBV29-1	NA	many	TRBJ2-5	CSVLTTVSSRTQYF	TGCAGCGTTTTAACCACCGTCTCTTCGCGGACCCAGTACTTC
TRBV7-8	TRBD2	many	TRBJ2-5	CASSLVSGGETQYF	TGTGCCAGCAGCTTAGTTAGCGGGGGAGAGACCCAGTACTTC
TRBV4-1	NA	many	TRBJ1-2	CASSQEAAVNYGYTF	TGCGCCAGCAGCCAAGAAGCAGCGGTGAACTATGGCTACACCTTC
TRBV12-3/TRBV12-4	NA	many	TRBJ2-7	CASSVPPGRNSYEQYF	TGTGCCAGCAGCGTCCCACCGGGACGGAACTCCTACGAGCAGTACTTC
TRBV29-1	NA	many	TRBJ2-7	CSVVGGYEQYF	TGCAGCGTTGTCGGCGGCTACGAGCAGTACTTC
TRBV10-3	NA	many	TRBJ2-5	CAISESDGYLQETQYF	TGTGCCATCAGTGAGTCGGACGGCTACCTCCAAGAGACCCAGTACTTC
TRBV5-1	NA	many	TRBJ2-2	CASSRGDVAGELFF	TGCGCCAGCAGCCGGGGCGATGTGGCTGGGGAGCTGTTTTTT
TRBV6-2/TRBV6-3	NA	few	TRBJ1-2	CASNRGNYGYTF	TGTGCCAGCAATCGAGGGAACTATGGCTACACCTTC
TRBV12-3/TRBV12-4	NA	many	TRBJ2-5	CASSLAKSAGETQYF	TGTGCCAGCAGTTTGGCCAAGTCAGCCGGCGAGACCCAGTACTTC
TRBV12-3/TRBV12-4	NA	NA	TRBJ1-2	CASQARTRFGGYGYTF	TGTGCCAGTCAAGCCAGGACCAGGTTCGGGGGCTATGGCTACACCTTC
TRBV11-2	NA	few	TRBJ2-7	CASSLLYRVSEQYF	TGTGCCAGCAGCTTACTCTACAGGGTGTCCGAGCAGTACTTC
TRBV6-1	NA	many	TRBJ1-5	CASSETSGVSNQPQHF	TGTGCCAGCAGTGAAACGTCAGGGGTTAGCAATCAGCCCCAGCATTTT
TRBV29-1	NA	few	TRBJ1-2	CSVEENGYTF	TGCAGCGTTGAAGAAAATGGCTACACCTTC
TRBV12-3/TRBV12-4	TRBD1	NA	TRBJ1-1	CASSSVDRRDTEAFF	TGTGCCAGCAGTTCCGTGGACAGGAGGGACACTGAAGCTTTCTTT
TRBV11-1	TRBD2	few	TRBJ2-7	CASSFLSPGLDFYEQYF	TGTGCCAGCAGCTTCCTAAGTCCGGGACTAGATTTCTACGAGCAGTACTTC
TRBV20-1	NA	NA	TRBJ1-1	CSGGAFTISTEAFF	TGCAGTGGGGGGGCTTTTACAATAAGCACTGAAGCTTTCTTT
TRBV7-6	NA	NA	TRBJ1-3	CASSLDDGNTIYF	TGTGCCAGCAGCTTAGATGACGGAAACACCATATATTTT
TRBV5-6	TRBD1	many	TRBJ1-2	CASAQTGTDYGYTF	TGTGCCAGCGCCCAGACAGGGACGGACTATGGCTACACCTTC
TRBV7-9	NA	NA	TRBJ2-5	CASSNTGSGETQYF	TGTGCCAGCAGTAACACCGGGTCAGGGGAGACCCAGTACTTC
TRBV11-2	NA	once	TRBJ2-3	CASSLVTQITDTQYF	TGTGCCAGCAGCTTAGTTACGCAAATCACAGATACGCAGTATTTT
TRBV11-2	NA	many	TRBJ1-5	CASGRGPLTVGPYQPQHF	TGTGCCAGCGGTCGGGGACCGCTAACGGTTGGTCCTTATCAGCCCCAGCATTTT
TRBV29-1	TRBD2	many	TRBJ2-7	CSVVGGRNSYEQYF	TGCAGCGTTGTAGGCGGGAGAAATTCCTACGAGCAGTACTTC
TRBV20-1	NA	many	TRBJ2-7	CSARGPSEYEQYF	TGCAGTGCTAGGGGGCCTTCGGAGTACGAGCAGTACTTC
TRBV7-2	TRBD2	NA	TRBJ2-2	CASSPSGGDTGELFF	TGTGCCAGCAGCCCCAGCGGGGGGGACACCGGGGAGCTGTTTTTT
TRBV3-1	NA	many	TRBJ1-1	CASSQDMRPNTEAFF	TGTGCCAGCAGCCAAGATATGAGACCGAACACTGAAGCTTTCTTT
TRBV2	NA	many	TRBJ1-5	CASSPGNNQPQHF	TGTGCCAGCAGTCCAGGCAACAATCAGCCCCAGCATTTT
TRBV28	TRBD2	many	TRBJ2-7	CASSLRLATREEQYF	TGTGCCAGCAGTCTTAGACTAGCGACGAGGGAGGAGCAGTACTTC
TRBV6-2/TRBV6-3	NA	few	TRBJ2-7	CASTETLRPYEQYF	TGTGCCAGCACGGAGACGCTACGGCCCTACGAGCAGTACTTC
TRBV20-1	NA	many	TRBJ1-1	CSARSWQGLGTEAFF	TGCAGTGCTAGGTCGTGGCAGGGATTGGGAACTGAAGCTTTCTTT
TRBV12-3/TRBV12-4	NA	many	TRBJ1-3	CASSLVGHSGNTIYF	TGTGCCAGCAGTTTAGTGGGACACTCTGGAAACACCATATATTTT